These 29 T cell receptor beta chains were all obtained from the same sample, sequenced in a study of T cell repertoires in cytomegalovirus infection. TCRdb reanalysed the reads using MiXCR and keeps one entry per CDR3 protein. This table has roughly 760,000 distinct CDR3 sequences, about 40% appearing once. Sequencing input: PBMCs. The receptors here all came from a human donor in good health (CMV status not recorded). Some clones in this sample may be carry-over from other donors' samples.

The gene calls are TRBV2 and TRBJ1-3; D uncertain. Trimming stripped 8 bases from V and 3 bases from J, with 11 bases between. Germline values: CDR1 SNHLY, CDR2 FYNNEI. This CDR3 has 13 residues. The CDR3 loop is CASAVGIGNTIYF. The DNA for the CDR3 is TGTGCCAGCGCCGTCGGGATTGGAAACACCATATATTTT.

The chain carries TRBV18 and TRBJ1-6; TRBD1 might be the D (5 bases). Germline-derived CDR1 and CDR2 are KGHSH and LQKENI. CDR3 length: 13 amino acids. With 0 bases removed from V and 8 bases from J, the gap between germline ends came to 5 bases. The CDR3 here is CASSPPGDSPLHF. The CDR3 DNA reads as TGTGCCAGCTCACCACCGGGGGATTCACCCCTCCACTTT.

This clonotype has a handful of counts. The chain carries TRBV28 and TRBJ1-3; a weak D match, TRBD1 (6 bases). Germline V gives CDR1 MDHEN, CDR2 SYDVKM. V was pared by 3 bases and J by 0 bases, with 15 bases between. The CDR3 loop spans 17 amino acids. The CDR3 DNA reads TGTGCCAGCAGTTTGCCGTCGGGGGCTAACTCTGGAAACACCATATATTTT. Its protein product is CASSLPSGANSGNTIYF. The entire variable domain, with the rest obtained from reference TRBV28 and TRBJ1-3, is as follows: DVKVTQSSRYLVKRTGEKVFLECVQDMDHENMFWYRQDPGLGLRLIYFSYDVKMKEKGDIPEGYSVSREKKERFSLILESASTNQTSMYLCASSLPSGANSGNTIYFGEGSWLTVV.

The chain is built from TRBV11-2 and TRBJ2-3, with 8 bases matching TRBD1. Unmatched junction bases numbered 7, after V lost 4 bases and J lost 4 bases. This CDR3 is built from 15 residues. Germline CDR1 reads SGHAT; CDR2 reads FQNNGV. The CDR3 protein is CASSSRTGTADTQYF. The CDR3 DNA sequence: TGTGCCAGCAGCTCCAGGACAGGGACAGCAGATACGCAGTATTTT.

The chain has TRBV28 and TRBJ2-7; 8 nucleotides match TRBD1. CDR1 and CDR2 (germline): MDHEN, SYDVKM. J was trimmed by 5 bases and V by 5 bases; bases with no gene match: 11. The CDR3 is 15 residues long. CDR3 sequence: CASSPSGQGANEQYF. CDR3 DNA: TGTGCCAGCAGTCCCTCCGGACAGGGAGCGAACGAGCAGTACTTC.

This clonotype was observed a handful of times. The rearrangement joins TRBV7-8 to TRBJ2-2; D ambiguous. Germline loops: CDR1 SGHVS, CDR2 FQNEAQ. This CDR3 spans 13 amino acids. The V end lost 1 base, the J end lost 8 bases, and 8 bases lay between the germline ends. DNA for the CDR3: TGTGCCAGCAGCTTAGAAGTTGGTGGGGAGCTGTTTTTT. Its protein product is CASSLEVGGELFF.

This clonotype occurred a few times. The chain has TRBV20-1 and TRBJ2-7, with 9 bases fitting TRBD2. CDR3 size: 16 residues. Germline CDR1 and CDR2: DFQATT and SNEGSKA (reference sequence). With V trimmed by 0 bases and J by 7 bases, 13 bases remained unmatched. In nucleotides, the CDR3 is TGCAGTGCTAGAGATCCGGGGACTAGCCGAGGATGGGAGCAGTACTTC. It is translated as CSARDPGTSRGWEQYF.

The rearrangement uses TRBV7-2 and TRBJ1-1, with unresolved D. The CDR3 has 13 residues. The germline V gene encodes CDR1 SGHTA and CDR2 FQGNSA. Trimming pared 2 bases from V and 7 bases from J, leaving 11 bases between. The CDR3: CASSLYPNGEAFF. Here the CDR3 DNA reads TGTGCCAGCAGCTTATACCCAAACGGTGAAGCTTTCTTT. Based on the CDR3 plus reference TRBV7-2 and TRBJ1-1, the full variable domain is GAGVSQSPSNKVTEKGKDVELRCDPISGHTALYWYRQSLGQGLEFLIYFQGNSAPDKSGLPSDRFSAERTGGSVSTLTIQRTQQEDSAVYLCASSLYPNGEAFFGQGTRLTVV.

The chain joins TRBV20-1 to TRBJ2-7, with D hard to call. The germline CDR1 and CDR2 sequences are DFQATT and SNEGSKA (reference sequence). The CDR3 is 11 amino acids. Trimming cost V 5 bases and J 5 bases, with 10 bases left between them. CDR3 region: CSAGRTHEQYF. The CDR3 coding sequence is TGCAGTGCTGGGCGGACCCACGAGCAGTACTTC.

This clonotype was counted many times. The J gene is TRBJ1-6, the V gene TRBV7-6; D not resolved. The ends were cut back, 1 base at V and 8 bases at J, with 6 bases in the middle. The CDR3 is made up of 13 amino acids. CDR1 and CDR2 from the germline V gene are SGHVS and FNYEAQ. Here the CDR3 DNA reads TGTGCCAGCAGCTTAGGCTTTGATTCACCCCTCCACTTT. Translation: CASSLGFDSPLHF. Together with reference TRBV7-6 and TRBJ1-6, the CDR3 gives the full variable domain: GAGVSQSPRYKVTKRGQDVALRCDPISGHVSLYWYRQALGQGPEFLTYFNYEAQQDKSGLPNDRFSAERPEGSISTLTIQRTEQRDSAMYRCASSLGFDSPLHFGNGTRLTVT.

In regard to this clonotype: One end of the junction fails to match germline, which may point to a read error. The chain has TRBV12-3 or TRBV12-4 and TRBJ1-1, with D uncertain. This CDR3 has 13 amino acids. The CDR3 DNA follows: TGTGTCAGCAGTTCATCCTTGAACACTGAAGCTTTCTTT. Protein sequence: CVSSSSLNTEAFF.

This clonotype was observed a few times. The chain couples TRBV28 to TRBJ2-7; possibly TRBD1 for D (6 bases). The V gene's germline CDR1 is MDHEN and CDR2 SYDVKM. The CDR3 consists of 13 residues. V lost 10 bases and J 0 bases, leaving 13 bases between the germline ends. The CDR3, as DNA: TGTGCCACCTTTGACAGGAGCTCCTACGAGCAGTACTTC. As protein: CATFDRSSYEQYF.

The V call is TRBV7-9, the J call TRBJ1-4; D is perhaps TRBD1 (5 bases). Germline V CDR1 and CDR2: SEHNR, FQNEAQ (reference sequence). V dropped 3 bases and J dropped 7 bases, with 9 bases sitting between them. The length of the CDR3 is 13 residues. CDR3 in amino acids: CASSLSGPEKLFF. DNA for the CDR3: TGTGCCAGCAGCTTGTCAGGGCCTGAAAAACTGTTTTTT.

The chain employs TRBV5-6 and TRBJ2-7, with 11 bases fitting TRBD2. The J segment lost 2 bases and the V segment lost 4 bases, leaving 14 bases of the junction unmatched. This CDR3 region has 18 residues. Germline V gene data show CDR1 as SGHDT and CDR2 as YYEEEE. CDR3 nucleotide sequence: TGTGCCAGCAGCCCCATACCTCCCGGGACTAGCGGAACCTACGAGCAGTACTTC. Protein sequence: CASSPIPPGTSGTYEQYF.

This chain connects TRBV7-9 to TRBJ2-5, with 8 bases identical to TRBD2. CDR1 is SEHNR and CDR2 is FQNEAQ in the germline V gene (reference sequence). V shed 1 base and J 5 bases; nucleotides not matched to a gene: 9. This CDR3 spans 16 amino acids. CDR3 DNA sequence: TGTGCCAGCAGCTTAGGGGAGCGGGAGTTCGAGGAGACCCAGTACTTC. This gives the protein CASSLGEREFEETQYF.

The V and J genes are TRBV12-3 or TRBV12-4 and TRBJ1-5; D perhaps matches TRBD1 (5 bases). This CDR3 spans 14 amino acids. V was pared by 7 bases and J by 6 bases, with 16 bases between. The DNA for the CDR3 is TGTGCCAGCACCTCTACCGGGCAGGGTCAGCCCCAGCATTTT. It specifies CASTSTGQGQPQHF.

The chain joins TRBV14 to TRBJ2-1, with a possible D match to TRBD2 (5 bases). The V and J ends lost 2 bases and 4 bases respectively, with 9 bases between them. Germline CDR1 reads SGHDN; CDR2 reads FVKESK. The CDR3 extends over 14 amino acids. The CDR3, as DNA: TGTGCCAGCAGCCAACTAGCACAGTACAATGAGCAGTTCTTC. It specifies CASSQLAQYNEQFF. Full variable domain (missing parts from reference TRBV14 and TRBJ2-1): EAGVTQFPSHSVIEKGQTVTLRCDPISGHDNLYWYRRVMGKEIKFLLHFVKESKQDESGMPNNRFLAERTGGTYSTLKVQPAELEDSGVYFCASSQLAQYNEQFFGPGTRLTVL.

This clonotype was seen only a few times. The chain joins TRBV20-1 to TRBJ1-5; the D is unclear. This CDR3 is built from 16 residues. The germline gives CDR1 DFQATT, CDR2 SNEGSKA (reference sequence). Between the trimmed V and J ends, which lost 0 bases and 2 bases, there was a span of 14 bases. The CDR3 DNA is TGCAGTGCTAGAGATTCTGGGAAACGGGGCAATCAGCCCCAGCATTTT. It encodes CSARDSGKRGNQPQHF.

V usage is TRBV6-1 and J usage is TRBJ1-3; the D is unclear. The V gene lost 4 bases and the J gene lost 0 bases, with 4 bases spanning the gap. CDR3 length equals 13 residues. Germline CDR1 reads MNHNS; CDR2 reads SASEGT. For the CDR3, the DNA is TGTGCCAGCAGTGGACACTCTGGAAACACCATATATTTT. It yields the protein CASSGHSGNTIYF.

The rearrangement links TRBV29-1 to TRBJ2-1; perhaps D is TRBD1 or TRBD2 (5 bases each). The V end lost 6 bases, the J end lost 2 bases, and 14 bases lay between the germline ends. The CDR3 runs 14 residues. The germline V gene encodes CDR1 SQVTM and CDR2 ANQGSEA. The CDR3 coding sequence is TGCAGCGTCGACAGCGGACGTACCTACAATGAGCAGTTCTTC. Translating gives CSVDSGRTYNEQFF.

Remarks on this clonotype: The junction differs from germline at one of its ends, possibly a read error. This sequence joins TRBV20-1 and TRBJ2-1, with 8 bases lining up with TRBD2. The CDR3 consists of 14 residues. CDR1 and CDR2 from the germline V gene are DFQATT and SNEGSKA (reference sequence). The CDR3 DNA reads as TGCAGTTCTAGATCTCCCGTGACTAGCGACGAGCAGTTCTTC. This sequence encodes CSSRSPVTSDEQFF.

The chain uses TRBV5-1 and TRBJ2-1, with TRBD2 matching over 8 bases. The V and J ends lost 1 base and 6 bases, in that order; junction bases with no gene match: 12. Germline V gene data show CDR1 as SGHRS and CDR2 as YFSETQ. The CDR3 has 17 amino acids. The CDR3 loop is CASSLISGTSGGNEQFF. CDR3 in DNA: TGCGCCAGCAGCTTGATTTCCGGGACTAGTGGGGGCAATGAGCAGTTCTTC.

This CDR3 reads CASSTMSSGANVLTF. CDR3 nucleotide sequence: TGTGCCAGCAGCACGATGAGCTCTGGGGCCAACGTCCTGACTTTC. The chain joins TRBV7-2 to TRBJ2-6, with D uncertain. Trimming removed 5 bases from V and 0 bases from J, with 8 bases in between. Germline assignment: CDR1 SGHTA and CDR2 FQGNSA. The CDR3 extends over 15 amino acids. Together with reference TRBV7-2 and TRBJ2-6, the CDR3 gives the full variable domain: GAGVSQSPSNKVTEKGKDVELRCDPISGHTALYWYRQSLGQGLEFLIYFQGNSAPDKSGLPSDRFSAERTGGSVSTLTIQRTQQEDSAVYLCASSTMSSGANVLTFGAGSRLTVL.

The chain carries TRBV11-2 and TRBJ1-2, with a possible D match to TRBD1 (5 bases). Between the trimmed V and J ends, which lost 4 bases and 0 bases, there was a span of 12 bases. CDR3 length: 15 amino acids. Germline CDR1 reads SGHAT; CDR2 reads FQNNGV. CDR3 in DNA: TGTGCCAGCAGCTCTGACAGACATTCTAACTATGGCTACACCTTC. The encoded protein is CASSSDRHSNYGYTF.

The chain couples TRBV6-1 to TRBJ2-1; D is possibly TRBD1 or TRBD2 (5 bases each). CDR1 is MNHNS, CDR2 SASEGT, per germline. This CDR3 spans 16 amino acids. Trimming stripped 4 bases from V and 2 bases from J, with 15 bases between. CDR3 sequence (DNA): TGTGCCAGCAGTGTGACGGGACGGAGTACCTACAATGAGCAGTTCTTC. Protein: CASSVTGRSTYNEQFF.

This clonotype was counted a few times. The chain is built from TRBV7-8 and TRBJ2-5; D not resolved. Germline V gene data show CDR1 as SGHVS and CDR2 as FQNEAQ. V lost 6 bases and J 1 base, leaving 21 bases between the germline ends. The CDR3 covers 17 residues. The CDR3 nucleotides are TGTGCCAGCAGTCCCCCCCCCGGGCAGCAAATCCAAGAGACCCAGTACTTC. It codes for CASSPPPGQQIQETQYF.

The V and J genes are TRBV12-5 and TRBJ1-2; maybe TRBD1 (6 bases). V was shortened by 2 bases and J by 0 bases, with 10 bases between the two germline ends. The CDR3 extends over 15 amino acids. Germline lookup yields CDR1 LGHNT and CDR2 FRNRAP. The chain's CDR3 is CASGLFTGPNYGYTF. The CDR3 nucleotides read TGTGCTAGTGGTTTGTTTACAGGGCCTAACTATGGCTACACCTTC.

The chain carries TRBV9 and TRBJ2-3; TRBD2 is a possible D gene (7 bases). CDR3 size: 15 residues. Per the germline V gene, CDR1 is SGDLS and CDR2 is YYNGEE. Trimming shortened V by 0 bases and J by 4 bases, and 12 bases separated the two germline ends. CDR3 loop: CASSVAGGGSDTQYF. CDR3 DNA: TGTGCCAGCAGCGTAGCCGGCGGGGGCTCAGATACGCAGTATTTT.

For this clonotype: A much larger clone differs by one base, so this may be a read error. The rearrangement links TRBV7-2 to TRBJ2-3, with TRBD2 as a possible D gene (5 bases). Deletions cut 1 base from V and 2 bases from J, with 13 bases between. CDR1 and CDR2 (germline): SGHTA, FQGNSA. The CDR3 extends over 16 amino acids. The chain's CDR3 is CASSLVRAGSTDTQYF. In nucleotides, the CDR3 is TGTGCCAGCAGCTTAGTGAGGGCGGGTTCCACAGATACGCAGTATTTT.